This TCR beta chain was obtained from a study of blood T cells in healthy people across ages. CDR1 is SSHAT, CDR2 FNYEAQ, per germline (reference sequence). This CDR3 is 14 amino acids long. Study-wide findings and caveats: Older age went with lower TCR beta diversity per million T cells, in a roughly linear way. Naive T cell percentage showed a strong correlation with the diversity of TCR beta. Both higher diversity and more naive CD4+ cells marked long-lived donors when set against aged donors.

Turning to this clonotype: Its antigen is still unknown. The junction shows a germline mismatch at one end, possibly a read error.

Through a sample-barcoded 5' primer and a J-beta primer mix, a second PCR was run for about 6 to 12 cycles. The template-switch adaptor, which had 12 random nucleotides, put a tag on each cDNA molecule. MiXCR, run by TCRdb on the 5' RACE reads, gives a single entry per CDR3 protein. Among 1.8 million or so distinct CDR3 sequences listed, about two fifths were seen once. The source material was blood. This TCR was sampled from a human donor in good health. This chain joins TRBV7-7 and TRBJ2-5, with D maybe TRBD2 (6 bases). CDR3 amino acids: CACSLDYNQETQYF. DNA for the CDR3: TGTGCCTGCAGCTTGGACTATAACCAAGAGACCCAGTACTTC. Combining the CDR3 with reference TRBV7-7 and TRBJ2-5 gives the whole variable domain GAGVSQSPRYKVTKRGQDVTLRCDPISSHATLYWYQQALGQGPEFLTYFNYEAQPDKSGLPSDRFSAERPEGSISTLTIQRTEQRDSAMYRCACSLDYNQETQYFGPGTRLLVL.